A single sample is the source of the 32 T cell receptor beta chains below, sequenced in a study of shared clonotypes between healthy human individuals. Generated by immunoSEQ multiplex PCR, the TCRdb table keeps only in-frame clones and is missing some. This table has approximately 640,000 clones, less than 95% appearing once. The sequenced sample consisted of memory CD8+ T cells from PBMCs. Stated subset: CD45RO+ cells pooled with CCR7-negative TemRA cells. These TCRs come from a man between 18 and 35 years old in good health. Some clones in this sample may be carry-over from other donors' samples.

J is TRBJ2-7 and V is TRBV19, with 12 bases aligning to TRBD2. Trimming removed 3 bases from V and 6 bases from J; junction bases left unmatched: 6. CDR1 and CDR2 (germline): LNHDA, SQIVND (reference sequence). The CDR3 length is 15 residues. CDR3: CASSIHPGLAGEQYF. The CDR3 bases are TGTGCCAGTAGTATCCATCCGGGACTAGCGGGCGAGCAGTACTTC.

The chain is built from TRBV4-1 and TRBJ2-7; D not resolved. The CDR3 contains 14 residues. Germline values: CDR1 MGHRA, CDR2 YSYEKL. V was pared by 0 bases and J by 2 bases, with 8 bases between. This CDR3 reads CASSQEMATYEQYF. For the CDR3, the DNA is TGCGCCAGCAGCCAAGAGATGGCCACCTACGAGCAGTACTTC.

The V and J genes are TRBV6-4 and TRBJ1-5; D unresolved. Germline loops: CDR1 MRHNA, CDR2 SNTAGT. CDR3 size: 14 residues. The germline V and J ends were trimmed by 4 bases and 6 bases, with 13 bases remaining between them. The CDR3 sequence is CASSVPNHLQPQHF. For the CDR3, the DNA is TGTGCCAGCAGTGTACCGAACCACCTTCAGCCCCAGCATTTT.

This CDR3 reads CASSIREAEAFF. CDR3 coding DNA: TGTGCCAGTAGTATAAGGGAGGCTGAAGCTTTCTTT. The chain carries TRBV19 and TRBJ1-1; D is ambiguous. Trimming shortened V by 2 bases and J by 6 bases, and 7 bases separated the two germline ends. Germline CDR1 and CDR2: LNHDA and SQIVND (reference sequence). The CDR3 is 12 amino acids.

The CDR3 DNA reads TGCGCCAGCAGCCAGGGGGTTCAAGAGACCCAGTACTTC. It is translated as CASSQGVQETQYF. This rearrangement joins TRBV4-1 to TRBJ2-5, with D perhaps assigned TRBD1 or TRBD2 (5 bases each). Germline values: CDR1 MGHRA, CDR2 YSYEKL. Deletions cut 3 bases from V and 2 bases from J, with 7 bases between. This CDR3 contains 13 residues.

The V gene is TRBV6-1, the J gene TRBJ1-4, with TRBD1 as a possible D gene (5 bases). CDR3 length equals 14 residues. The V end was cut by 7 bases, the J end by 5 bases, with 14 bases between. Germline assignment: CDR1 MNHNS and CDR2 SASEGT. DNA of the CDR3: TGTGCCAGCAAATTGGCGGGGGGAAATGAAAAACTGTTTTTT. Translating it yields CASKLAGGNEKLFF.

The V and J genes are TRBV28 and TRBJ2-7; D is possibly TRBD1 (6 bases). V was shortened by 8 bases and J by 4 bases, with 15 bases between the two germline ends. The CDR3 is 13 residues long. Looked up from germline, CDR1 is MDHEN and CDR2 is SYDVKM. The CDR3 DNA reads TGTGCCAGCGGATCACGCAGGGGTTACGAGCAGTACTTC. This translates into CASGSRRGYEQYF.

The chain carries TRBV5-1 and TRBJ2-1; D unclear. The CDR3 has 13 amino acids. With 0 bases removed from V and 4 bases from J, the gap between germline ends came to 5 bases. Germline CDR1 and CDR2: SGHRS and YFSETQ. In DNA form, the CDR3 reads TGCGCCAGCAGCTTGGAGAAATACAATGAGCAGTTCTTC. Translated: CASSLEKYNEQFF.

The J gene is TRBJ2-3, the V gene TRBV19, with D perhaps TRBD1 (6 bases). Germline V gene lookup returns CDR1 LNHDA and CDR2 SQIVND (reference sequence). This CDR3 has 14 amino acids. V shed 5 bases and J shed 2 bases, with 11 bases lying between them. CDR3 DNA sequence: TGTGCCAGTAGTCCAGGACAGTACACAGATACGCAGTATTTT. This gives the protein CASSPGQYTDTQYF.

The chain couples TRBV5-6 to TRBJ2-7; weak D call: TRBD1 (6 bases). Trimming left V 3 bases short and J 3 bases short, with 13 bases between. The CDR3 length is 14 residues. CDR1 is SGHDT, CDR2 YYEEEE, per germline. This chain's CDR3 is CASSYWTANYEQYF. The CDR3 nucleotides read TGTGCCAGCAGCTATTGGACAGCAAACTACGAGCAGTACTTC.

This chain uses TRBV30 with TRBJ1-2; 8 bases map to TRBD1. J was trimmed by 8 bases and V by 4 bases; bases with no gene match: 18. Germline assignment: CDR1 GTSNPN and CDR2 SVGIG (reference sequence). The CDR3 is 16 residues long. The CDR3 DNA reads TGTGCCTGGATCGGGGCAGGGGGCGTATTACGGGGAGGCTACACCTTC. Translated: CAWIGAGGVLRGGYTF. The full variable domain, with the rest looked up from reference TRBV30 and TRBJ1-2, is SQTIHQWPATLVQPVGSPLSLECTVEGTSNPNLYWYRQAAGRGLQLLFYSVGIGQISSEVPQNLSASRPQDRQFILSSKKLLLSDSGFYLCAWIGAGGVLRGGYTFGSGTRLTVV.

CDR3 sequence: CRPQETQYF. The CDR3 DNA sequence: TGCAGGCCCCAAGAGACCCAGTACTTC. The gene calls are TRBV20-1 and TRBJ2-5; no reliable D call. Germline V gives CDR1 DFQATT, CDR2 SNEGSKA (reference sequence). The CDR3 is 9 residues long.

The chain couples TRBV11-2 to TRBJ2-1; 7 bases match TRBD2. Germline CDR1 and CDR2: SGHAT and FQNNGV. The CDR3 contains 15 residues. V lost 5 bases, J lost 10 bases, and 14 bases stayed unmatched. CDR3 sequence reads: CASSQGLVPSVEQFF. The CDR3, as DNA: TGTGCCAGCAGCCAAGGACTAGTGCCTTCGGTCGAGCAGTTCTTC.

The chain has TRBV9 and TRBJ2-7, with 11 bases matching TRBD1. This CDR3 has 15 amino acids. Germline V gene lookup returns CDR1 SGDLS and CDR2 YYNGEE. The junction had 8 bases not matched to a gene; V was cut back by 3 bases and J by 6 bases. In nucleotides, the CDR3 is TGTGCCAGCAGCGCGGGGGACAGGGGGTACGGCGAGCAGTACTTC. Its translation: CASSAGDRGYGEQYF.

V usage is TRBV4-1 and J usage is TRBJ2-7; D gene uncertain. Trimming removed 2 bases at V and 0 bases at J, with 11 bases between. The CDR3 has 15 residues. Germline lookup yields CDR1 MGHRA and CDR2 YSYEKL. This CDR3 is CASSQRRTSSYEQYF. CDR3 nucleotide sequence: TGCGCCAGCAGCCAAAGACGGACGAGCTCCTACGAGCAGTACTTC.

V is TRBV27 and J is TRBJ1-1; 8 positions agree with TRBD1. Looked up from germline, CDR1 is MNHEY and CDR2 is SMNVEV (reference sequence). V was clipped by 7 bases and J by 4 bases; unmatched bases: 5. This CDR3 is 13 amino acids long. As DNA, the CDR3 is TGTGCCAGCAAGACCAGGGGGCCCACTGAAGCTTTCTTT. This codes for CASKTRGPTEAFF.

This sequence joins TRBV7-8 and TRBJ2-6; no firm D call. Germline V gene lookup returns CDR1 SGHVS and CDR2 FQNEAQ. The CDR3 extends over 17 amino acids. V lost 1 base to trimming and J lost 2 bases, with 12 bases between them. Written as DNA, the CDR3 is TGTGCCAGCAGCTTAGGTTGGGTTGGGCCTGGGGCCAACGTCCTGACTTTC. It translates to CASSLGWVGPGANVLTF.

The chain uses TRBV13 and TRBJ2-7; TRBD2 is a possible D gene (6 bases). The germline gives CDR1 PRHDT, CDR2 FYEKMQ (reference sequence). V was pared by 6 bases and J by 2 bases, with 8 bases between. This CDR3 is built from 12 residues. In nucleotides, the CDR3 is TGTGCCAGCAGTCCGGGGGCCTACGAGCAGTACTTC. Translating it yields CASSPGAYEQYF.

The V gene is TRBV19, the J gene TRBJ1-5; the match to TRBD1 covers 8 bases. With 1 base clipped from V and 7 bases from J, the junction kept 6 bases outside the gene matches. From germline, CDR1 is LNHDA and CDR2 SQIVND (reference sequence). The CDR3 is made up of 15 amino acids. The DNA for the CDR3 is TGTGCCAGTAGTATAGGGCAGGGGGCAGGGCAGCCCCAGCATTTT. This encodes CASSIGQGAGQPQHF.

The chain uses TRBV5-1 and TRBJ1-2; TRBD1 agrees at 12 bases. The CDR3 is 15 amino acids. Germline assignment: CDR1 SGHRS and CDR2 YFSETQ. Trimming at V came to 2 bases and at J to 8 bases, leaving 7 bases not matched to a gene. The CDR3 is CASSFGGTGGTGYTF. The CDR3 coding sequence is TGCGCCAGCAGCTTTGGTGGGACAGGGGGCACCGGCTACACCTTC.

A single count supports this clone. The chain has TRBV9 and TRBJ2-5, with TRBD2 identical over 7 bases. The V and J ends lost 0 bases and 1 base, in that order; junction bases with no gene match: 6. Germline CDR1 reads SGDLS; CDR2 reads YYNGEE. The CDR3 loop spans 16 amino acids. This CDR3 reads CASSVGGSGLQETQYF. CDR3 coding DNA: TGTGCCAGCAGCGTAGGGGGTAGCGGGCTCCAAGAGACCCAGTACTTC.

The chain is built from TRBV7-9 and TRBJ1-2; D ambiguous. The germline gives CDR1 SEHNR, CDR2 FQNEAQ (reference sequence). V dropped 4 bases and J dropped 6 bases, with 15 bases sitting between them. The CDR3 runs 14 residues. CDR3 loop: CASSWPGRKDGYTF. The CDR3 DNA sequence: TGTGCCAGCAGCTGGCCTGGACGGAAGGATGGCTACACCTTC.

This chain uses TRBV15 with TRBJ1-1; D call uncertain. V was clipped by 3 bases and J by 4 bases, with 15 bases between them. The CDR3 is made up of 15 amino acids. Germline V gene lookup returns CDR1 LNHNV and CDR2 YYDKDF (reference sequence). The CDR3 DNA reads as TGTGCCACCAGCAGTCTTGGGGTTTTCCGCACTGAAGCTTTCTTT. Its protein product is CATSSLGVFRTEAFF.

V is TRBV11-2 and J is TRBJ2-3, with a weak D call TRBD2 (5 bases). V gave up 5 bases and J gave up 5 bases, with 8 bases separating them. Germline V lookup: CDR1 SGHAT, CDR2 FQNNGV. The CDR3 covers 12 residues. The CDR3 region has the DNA TGTGCCAGCAGCCCCCGGGGAGATACGCAGTATTTT. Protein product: CASSPRGDTQYF.

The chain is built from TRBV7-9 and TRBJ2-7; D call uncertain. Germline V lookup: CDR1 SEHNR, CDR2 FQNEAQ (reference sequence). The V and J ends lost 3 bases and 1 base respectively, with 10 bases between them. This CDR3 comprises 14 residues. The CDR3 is CASSLIDLSYEQYF. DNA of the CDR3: TGTGCCAGCAGCTTGATTGACTTGTCCTACGAGCAGTACTTC.

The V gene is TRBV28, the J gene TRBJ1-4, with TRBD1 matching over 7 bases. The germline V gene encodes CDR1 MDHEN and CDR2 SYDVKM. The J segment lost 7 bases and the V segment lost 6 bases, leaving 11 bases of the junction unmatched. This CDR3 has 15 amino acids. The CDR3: CASSSTTGLGEKLFF. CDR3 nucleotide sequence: TGTGCCAGCAGCTCCACGACAGGGCTGGGTGAAAAACTGTTTTTT.

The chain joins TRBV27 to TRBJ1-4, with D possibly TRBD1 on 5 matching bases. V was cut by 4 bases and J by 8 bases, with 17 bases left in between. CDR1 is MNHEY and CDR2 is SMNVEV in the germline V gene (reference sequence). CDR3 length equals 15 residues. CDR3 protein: CASSYRGGSSEKLFF. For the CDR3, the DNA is TGTGCCAGCAGTTACCGTGGGGGTTCCTCCGAAAAACTGTTTTTT.

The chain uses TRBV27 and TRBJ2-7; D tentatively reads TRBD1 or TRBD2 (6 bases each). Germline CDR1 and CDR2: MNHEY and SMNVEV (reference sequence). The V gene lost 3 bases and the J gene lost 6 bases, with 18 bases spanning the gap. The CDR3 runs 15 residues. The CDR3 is CASSFLVGGLGEQYF. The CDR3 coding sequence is TGTGCCAGCAGTTTCTTGGTTGGGGGGCTGGGCGAGCAGTACTTC.

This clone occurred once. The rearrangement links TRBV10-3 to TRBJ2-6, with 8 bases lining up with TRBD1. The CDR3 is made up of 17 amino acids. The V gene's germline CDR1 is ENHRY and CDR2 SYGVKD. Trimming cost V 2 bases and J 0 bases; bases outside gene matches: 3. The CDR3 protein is CAISEGDRLSGANVLTF. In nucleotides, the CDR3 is TGTGCCATCAGTGAGGGGGACAGGCTCTCTGGGGCCAACGTCCTGACTTTC.

The CDR3 protein is CATDRGMNTEAFF. DNA for the CDR3: TGTGCCACGGACAGGGGCATGAACACTGAAGCTTTCTTT. This chain joins TRBV19 and TRBJ1-1, with 9 bases aligning to TRBD1. This CDR3 has 13 amino acids. The J segment lost 0 bases and the V segment lost 10 bases, leaving 3 bases of the junction unmatched. Germline CDR1 is LNHDA and CDR2 is SQIVND (reference sequence).

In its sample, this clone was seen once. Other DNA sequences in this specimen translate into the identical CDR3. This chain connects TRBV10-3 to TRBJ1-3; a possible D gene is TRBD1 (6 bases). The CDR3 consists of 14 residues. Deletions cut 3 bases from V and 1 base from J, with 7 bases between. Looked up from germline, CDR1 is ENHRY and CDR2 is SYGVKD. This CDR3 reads CAISEGGSGNTIYF. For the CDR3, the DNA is TGTGCCATCAGTGAAGGGGGTTCTGGAAACACCATATATTTT.

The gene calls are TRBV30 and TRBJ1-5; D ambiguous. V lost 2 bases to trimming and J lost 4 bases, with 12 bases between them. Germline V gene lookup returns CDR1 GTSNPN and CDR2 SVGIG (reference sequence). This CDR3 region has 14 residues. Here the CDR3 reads CAWSPREQNQPQHF. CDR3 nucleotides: TGTGCCTGGAGTCCCCGGGAGCAAAATCAGCCCCAGCATTTT.